These 6 T cell receptor beta chains came from one sample sequenced in a study of chemoradiotherapy in HPV16-positive cancers. Libraries were prepared by immunoSEQ multiplex PCR; TCRdb keeps only in-frame clonotypes and omits some of them. The sample has 45,000 to 60,000 clones, around 90% seen once. Material: blood, obtained from a patient who underwent chemoradiotherapy. Source of these receptors: a human donor with HPV-associated anogenital cancer.

The count of this clone is one. The rearrangement uses TRBV9 and TRBJ1-6; perhaps TRBD1 as D (6 bases). There are 16 residues in the CDR3. Germline loops: CDR1 SGDLS, CDR2 YYNGEE. Trimming pared 3 bases from V and 1 base from J, leaving 11 bases between. The CDR3 sequence is CASSATTGSYNSPLHF. The CDR3 DNA reads as TGTGCCAGCAGCGCCACGACAGGATCCTATAATTCACCCCTCCACTTT.

This clone was seen a few times. The chain is built from TRBV9 and TRBJ2-1, with D unclear. Germline values: CDR1 SGDLS, CDR2 YYNGEE. The V end lost 0 bases, the J end lost 9 bases, and 16 bases lay between the germline ends. The CDR3 is 15 residues long. The DNA of the CDR3 is TGTGCCAGCAGCGTAGGGCAGTCTGGGGTTAGTGAGCAGTTCTTC. Its protein is CASSVGQSGVSEQFF.

The CDR3 sequence is CASSRDSQNTEAFF. For the CDR3, the DNA is TGTGCCAGCAGCCGGGACAGCCAGAACACTGAAGCTTTCTTT. This chain uses TRBV6-4 with TRBJ1-1, with TRBD1 identical over 7 bases. V was clipped by 6 bases and J by 1 base; unmatched bases: 5. The CDR3 extends over 14 amino acids. CDR1 MRHNA and CDR2 SNTAGT come from the germline V gene.

J is TRBJ1-2 and V is TRBV4-1, with 8 bases identical to TRBD1. The CDR3 has 15 residues. Per germline, CDR1 MGHRA and CDR2 YSYEKL. V lost 4 bases, J lost 6 bases, and 10 bases stayed unmatched. CDR3 coding DNA: TGCGCCAGCAGCCTGGGGACAGGTCGGTTTGATGGCTACACCTTC. As protein: CASSLGTGRFDGYTF.

On this clone itself: The same CDR3 also results from other DNA sequences found in this sample. V and J are TRBV5-6 and TRBJ2-7; a possible D gene is TRBD1 (5 bases). The V gene's germline CDR1 is SGHDT and CDR2 YYEEEE. V lost 3 bases to trimming and J lost 4 bases, with 17 bases between them. The CDR3 loop spans 15 amino acids. This CDR3 reads CASSSAQGSPYEQYF. The DNA for the CDR3 is TGTGCCAGCAGCTCAGCCCAGGGCAGTCCGTACGAGCAGTACTTC.

The chain uses TRBV30 and TRBJ1-5; a possible D gene is TRBD1 (6 bases). V gave up 3 bases and J gave up 2 bases, with 14 bases separating them. From germline, CDR1 is GTSNPN and CDR2 SVGIG (reference sequence). The CDR3 is made up of 15 amino acids. For the CDR3, the DNA is TGTGCCTGGAGCGGCGGGCACAGGGGCAATCAGCCCCAGCATTTT. As protein: CAWSGGHRGNQPQHF.